A single sample is the source of the 9 T cell receptor beta chains below, sequenced in a study of T cells of healthy individuals. TCRdb passed the 5' RACE reads through MiXCR, listing each CDR3 protein once. The profile shows about 96,000 distinct CDR3 sequences, 17% of them singletons. The receptors were gathered from a human donor in good health.

In its sample, this clonotype was seen a few times. V gene TRBV5-1 combines with J gene TRBJ2-2, with 8 nucleotides matching TRBD2. Losses at the gene ends were 3 bases for V and 0 bases for J; bases not matched to a gene: 7. The V gene's germline CDR1 is SGHRS and CDR2 YFSETQ. The CDR3 is 17 amino acids. The CDR3 sequence: CASSSHGGGPNTGELFF. CDR3 DNA: TGCGCCAGCAGCTCTCACGGGGGGGGGCCGAACACCGGGGAGCTGTTTTTT. The full variable domain, in which reference TRBV5-1 and TRBJ2-2 provide the parts outside the CDR3, is KAGVTQTPRYLIKTRGQQVTLSCSPISGHRSVSWYQQTPGQGLQFLFEYFSETQRNKGNFPGRFSGRQFSNSRSEMNVSTLELGDSALYLCASSSHGGGPNTGELFFGEGSRLTVL.

The CDR3 reads CASSLNSGGYNSPLHF. DNA for the CDR3: TGTGCCAGCAGCTTAAATAGCGGGGGTTATAATTCACCCCTCCACTTT. This chain uses TRBV7-3 with TRBJ1-6; tentative D call: TRBD1 (5 bases). The V gene lost 1 base and the J gene lost 4 bases, with 11 bases spanning the gap. Germline assignment: CDR1 SGHTA and CDR2 FQGTGA. This CDR3 region has 16 residues.

This clonotype was seen a few times. The chain joins TRBV20-1 to TRBJ2-5; 12 bases map to TRBD2. After removal of 7 bases from V and 5 bases from J, the junction contained 17 bases not matched to a gene. The germline V gene has CDR1 DFQATT and CDR2 SNEGSKA (reference sequence). The CDR3 has 17 residues. DNA for the CDR3: TGCAGTGTTCCCCGGGAACCTAGCGGGAGGGCCATTGAGACCCAGTACTTC. It codes for CSVPREPSGRAIETQYF.

There are many counts of this clonotype. V gene TRBV10-3 combines with J gene TRBJ2-7; tentatively, D is TRBD1 (5 bases). CDR1 is ENHRY and CDR2 is SYGVKD in the germline V gene. The length of the CDR3 is 14 residues. Trimming shortened V by 7 bases and J by 6 bases, and 19 bases separated the two germline ends. The CDR3 nucleotides read TGTGCCATCAAGGGAACGCAGGGAAGGTCCGAGCAGTACTTC. Translated: CAIKGTQGRSEQYF.

This clonotype has ten or more counts. The chain couples TRBV10-3 to TRBJ1-5; 7 bases align to TRBD1. The CDR3 spans 15 residues. V was pared by 6 bases and J by 4 bases, with 9 bases of the junction left unmatched. Germline assignment: CDR1 ENHRY and CDR2 SYGVKD. The CDR3 region has the DNA TGTGCCATCAGCTCGGGACAGCGCCTTAATCAGCCCCAGCATTTT. This encodes CAISSGQRLNQPQHF.

This clonotype is large. The genes are TRBV6-5 and TRBJ1-1, with 7 nucleotides matching TRBD1. Germline CDR1 reads MNHEY; CDR2 reads SVGAGI. The CDR3 loop spans 15 amino acids. Germline trimming cut 6 bases from V and 2 bases from J; bases unmatched to any gene: 9. The CDR3 loop reads CASSLSGQSNTEAFF. The CDR3 DNA reads TGTGCCAGCAGCCTATCGGGACAGTCAAACACTGAAGCTTTCTTT.

This clonotype was recorded a few times. The chain is built from TRBV5-1 and TRBJ1-2, with TRBD1 identical over 7 bases. V lost 4 bases and J lost 3; bases outside the gene matches: 12. CDR1 and CDR2 from the germline V gene are SGHRS and YFSETQ. The CDR3 is 16 residues long. CDR3 bases: TGCGCCAGCAGCCCACAGACAGGGAGGACGTACTATGGCTACACCTTC. This sequence encodes CASSPQTGRTYYGYTF.

The genes are TRBV5-5 and TRBJ2-7; possibly TRBD1 for D (6 bases). Per the germline V gene, CDR1 is SGHKS and CDR2 is YYEKEE (reference sequence). The CDR3 is 15 residues long. Trimming pared 3 bases from V and 0 bases from J, leaving 13 bases between. The CDR3 here is CASSWSGADSYEQYF. For the CDR3, the DNA is TGTGCCAGCAGCTGGTCAGGGGCCGACTCCTACGAGCAGTACTTC.

This clonotype came up many times. The chain joins TRBV20-1 to TRBJ2-7; 9 bases line up with TRBD2. The V gene's germline CDR1 is DFQATT and CDR2 SNEGSKA (reference sequence). CDR3 length equals 14 residues. Trimming cost V 2 bases and J 4 bases; bases outside gene matches: 6. The CDR3 region has the DNA TGCAGTGCTAGATACGCTAGCGGGACTTACGAGCAGTACTTC. As protein: CSARYASGTYEQYF.